This TCR beta chain was captured by sequencing in a study of shared clonotypes between healthy human individuals. Generated by immunoSEQ multiplex PCR, the TCRdb table keeps only in-frame clones and is missing some. The table lists roughly 1 million clones, roughly 70% of them singletons. This clone was counted a single time. Other DNA sequences of this sample code for an identical CDR3. Trimming removed 3 bases from V and 8 bases from J, with 10 bases in between. This CDR3 region has 12 residues. Germline V gene data show CDR1 as LNHDA and CDR2 as SQIVND (reference sequence). This receptor was taken from a man between 18 and 29 years old in good health. This chain connects TRBV19 to TRBJ1-2, with TRBD1 as a possible D gene (5 bases). The sequenced sample consisted of memory CD4+ T cells sorted from blood. Specified subset: CD45RA-negative fraction. The DNA of the CDR3 is TGTGCCAGTAGTATCAGGGAGGGAGGCTACACCTTC. Its translation: CASSIREGGYTF.